This T cell receptor beta chain was obtained from a study of blood T cell repertoires in COVID-19. Background on the study: Nucleic acid was either cDNA or gDNA, and it came from T cells, B-cell-depleted T cells, or PBMCs.

V lost 2 bases, J lost 2 bases, and 14 bases lay in between. Germline CDR1 MGHDK, CDR2 SYGVNS. The CDR3 is 16 amino acids. Using immunoSEQ multiplex PCR, the repertoire was profiled, and TCRdb retains in-frame clones only, with some absent. The profile covers about 190,000 clones, with approximately 86% appearing a single time and 1.1% taken by the ten largest. This TCR derives from a man aged 25 to 45 with acute or convalescent COVID-19. The genes are TRBV25-1 and TRBJ2-3; perhaps TRBD1 as D (6 bases). Sequencing was done on a sample of peripheral blood. CDR3 in DNA: TGTGCCAGCAGTGAACCCTACAGGGATGCCACAGATACGCAGTATTTT. Its protein is CASSEPYRDATDTQYF. Full variable domain (outside the CDR3, taken from reference TRBV25-1 and TRBJ2-3): EADIYQTPRYLVIGTGKKITLECSQTMGHDKMYWYQQDPGMELHLIHYSYGVNSTEKGDLSSESTVSRIRTEHFPLTLESARPSHTSQYLCASSEPYRDATDTQYFGPGTRLTVL.